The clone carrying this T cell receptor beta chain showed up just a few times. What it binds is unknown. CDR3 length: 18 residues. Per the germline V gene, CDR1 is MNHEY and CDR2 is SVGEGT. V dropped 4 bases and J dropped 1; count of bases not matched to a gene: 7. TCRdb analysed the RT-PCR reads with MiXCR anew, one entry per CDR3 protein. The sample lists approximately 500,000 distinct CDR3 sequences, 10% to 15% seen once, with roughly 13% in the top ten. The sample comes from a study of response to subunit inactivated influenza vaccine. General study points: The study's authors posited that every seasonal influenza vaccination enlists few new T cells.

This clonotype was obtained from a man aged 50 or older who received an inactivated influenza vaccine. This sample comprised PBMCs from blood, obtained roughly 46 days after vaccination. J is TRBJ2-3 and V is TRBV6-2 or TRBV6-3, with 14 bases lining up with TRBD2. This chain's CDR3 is CASSSPRLAGGGTDTQYF. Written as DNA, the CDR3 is TGTGCCAGCAGTTCCCCTCGACTAGCGGGAGGGGGCACAGATACGCAGTATTTT.